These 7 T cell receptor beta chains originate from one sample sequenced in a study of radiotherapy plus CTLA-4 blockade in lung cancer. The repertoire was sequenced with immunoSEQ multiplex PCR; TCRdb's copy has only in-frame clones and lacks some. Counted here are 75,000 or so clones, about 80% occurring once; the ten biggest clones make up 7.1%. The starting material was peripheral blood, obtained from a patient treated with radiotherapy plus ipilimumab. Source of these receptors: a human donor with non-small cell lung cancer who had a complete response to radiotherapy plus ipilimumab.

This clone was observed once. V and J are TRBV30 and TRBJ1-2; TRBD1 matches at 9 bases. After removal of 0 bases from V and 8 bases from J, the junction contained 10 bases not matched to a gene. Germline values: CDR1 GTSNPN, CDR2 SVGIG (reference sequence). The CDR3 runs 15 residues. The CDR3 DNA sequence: TGTGCCTGGAGTGTACCGGGGACAGGGAGGAAGGGCTACACCTTC. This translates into CAWSVPGTGRKGYTF.

DNA for the CDR3: TGTGCCAGCAGCTCCGACCGTTTACTAAGCTCTGGAAACACCATATATTTT. Translated: CASSSDRLLSSGNTIYF. The chain joins TRBV9 to TRBJ1-3, with D unclear. V was shortened by 4 bases and J by 0 bases, with 17 bases between the two germline ends. Germline loops: CDR1 SGDLS, CDR2 YYNGEE. CDR3 size: 17 residues. Together with reference TRBV9 and TRBJ1-3, the CDR3 gives the full variable domain: DSGVTQTPKHLITATGQRVTLRCSPRSGDLSVYWYQQSLDQGLQFLIQYYNGEERAKGNILERFSAQQFPDLHSELNLSSLELGDSALYFCASSSDRLLSSGNTIYFGEGSWLTVV.

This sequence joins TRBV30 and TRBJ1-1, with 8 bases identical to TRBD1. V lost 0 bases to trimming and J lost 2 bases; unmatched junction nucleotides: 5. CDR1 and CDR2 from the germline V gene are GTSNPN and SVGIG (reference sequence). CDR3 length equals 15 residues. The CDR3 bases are TGTGCCTGGAGTGTGGGACAGGAGGGAAACACTGAAGCTTTCTTT. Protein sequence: CAWSVGQEGNTEAFF.

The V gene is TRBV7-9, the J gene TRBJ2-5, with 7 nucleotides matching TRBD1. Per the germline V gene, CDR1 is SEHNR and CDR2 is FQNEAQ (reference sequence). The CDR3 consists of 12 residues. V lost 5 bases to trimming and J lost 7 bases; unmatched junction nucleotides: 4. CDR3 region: CASSDREGTQYF. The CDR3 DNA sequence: TGTGCCAGCAGCGACAGGGAAGGGACCCAGTACTTC.

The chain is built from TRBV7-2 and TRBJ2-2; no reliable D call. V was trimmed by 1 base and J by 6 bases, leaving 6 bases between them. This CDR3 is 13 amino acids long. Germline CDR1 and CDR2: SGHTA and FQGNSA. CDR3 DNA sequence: TGTGCCAGCAGCTTAGATAGGGCCGGGGAGCTGTTTTTT. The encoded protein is CASSLDRAGELFF.

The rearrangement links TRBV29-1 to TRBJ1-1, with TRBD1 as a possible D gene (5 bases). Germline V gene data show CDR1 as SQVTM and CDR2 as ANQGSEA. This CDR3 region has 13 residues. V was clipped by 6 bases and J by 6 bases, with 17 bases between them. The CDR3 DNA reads TGCAGCGTGAAGGGTGGATCGGGGCCTGAAGCTTTCTTT. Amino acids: CSVKGGSGPEAFF.

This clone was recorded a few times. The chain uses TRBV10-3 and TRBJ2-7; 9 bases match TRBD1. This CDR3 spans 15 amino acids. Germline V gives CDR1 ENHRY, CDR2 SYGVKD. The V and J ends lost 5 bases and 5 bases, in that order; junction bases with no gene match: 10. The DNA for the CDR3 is TGTGCCATCAGTTCGGGACAGGGCGATTTGGACGAGCAGTACGTC. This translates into CAISSGQGDLDEQYV.